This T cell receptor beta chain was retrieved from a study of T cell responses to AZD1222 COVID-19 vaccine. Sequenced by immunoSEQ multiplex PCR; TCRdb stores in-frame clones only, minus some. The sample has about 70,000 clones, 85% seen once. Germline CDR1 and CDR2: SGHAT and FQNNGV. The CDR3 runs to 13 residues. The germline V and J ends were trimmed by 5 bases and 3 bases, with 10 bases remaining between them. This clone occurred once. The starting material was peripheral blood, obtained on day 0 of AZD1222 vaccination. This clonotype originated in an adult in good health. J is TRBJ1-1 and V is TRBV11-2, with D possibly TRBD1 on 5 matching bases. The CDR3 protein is CASSDSLYTEAFF. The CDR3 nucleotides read TGTGCCAGCAGCGACAGCCTGTACACTGAAGCTTTCTTT.